Following are 11 T cell receptor beta chains from one sample sequenced in a study of identical twins. TCRdb recomputed calls from the 5' RACE reads with MiXCR, one row per CDR3 protein. There are 500,000 to 700,000 distinct CDR3 sequences in the sample; around 7.5% occur only once, and 1.5% to 2% lies in the top ten. Another study also made use of these data, one on yellow fever vaccine responses in identical twins.

The specimen sequenced was PBMCs. These receptors all stem from a woman aged 18-29 years in good health.

This clonotype was seen a few times. The genes are TRBV3-1 and TRBJ2-2, with 10 positions matching TRBD2. The germline V gene has CDR1 LGHDT and CDR2 YNNKEL (reference sequence). The CDR3 spans 16 residues. After removal of 1 base from V and 8 bases from J, the junction contained 7 bases not matched to a gene. The CDR3 sequence: CASSQGLGTSAGELFF. DNA for the CDR3: TGTGCCAGCAGCCAAGGGTTGGGGACTAGCGCTGGGGAGCTGTTTTTT.

The J gene is TRBJ2-1, the V gene TRBV12-3 or TRBV12-4; D call uncertain. The CDR3 loop spans 14 amino acids. V lost 7 bases, J lost 3 bases, and 13 bases lay in between. Here the CDR3 reads CASNRKGIYNEQFF. CDR3 in DNA: TGTGCCAGCAATCGGAAGGGTATCTACAATGAGCAGTTCTTC.

The rearrangement uses TRBV25-1 and TRBJ2-7; D possibly uses TRBD1 or TRBD2 (6 bases each). This CDR3 spans 14 amino acids. Germline loops: CDR1 MGHDK, CDR2 SYGVNS. V was pared by 3 bases and J by 4 bases, with 13 bases between. CDR3 DNA sequence: TGTGCCAGCAGTGAGGGGGGCGCTTTGTACGAGCAGTACTTC. It yields the protein CASSEGGALYEQYF.

In regard to this clonotype: The germline gene is not matched at one end of the junction; a read error may be the cause. The DNA for the CDR3 is TGCAGTGCTGGAGACTATAAAGAGACCCAGTACTTC. Amino acid sequence: CSAGDYKETQYF. The chain recombines TRBV20-1 with TRBJ2-5; D perhaps matches TRBD2 (5 bases). The CDR3 is made up of 12 amino acids. The germline V gene has CDR1 DFQATT and CDR2 SNEGSKA (reference sequence).

The V gene is TRBV24-1, the J gene TRBJ2-5, with TRBD1 matching 10 bases. With 7 bases clipped from V and 3 bases from J, the junction kept 4 bases outside the gene matches. The CDR3 contains 14 residues. CDR1 KGHDR and CDR2 SFDVKD come from the germline V gene. Here the CDR3 DNA reads TGTGCCACCAGCAGGACAGGGGGGAAAGAGACCCAGTACTTC. Its protein product is CATSRTGGKETQYF.

The chain uses TRBV27 and TRBJ2-4; D unresolved. Germline values: CDR1 MNHEY, CDR2 SMNVEV (reference sequence). V was shortened by 3 bases and J by 5 bases, with 8 bases between the two germline ends. CDR3 length: 13 residues. CDR3 nucleotide sequence: TGTGCCAGCAGTTTTGGCCAAGAAAACATTCAGTACTTC. Protein product: CASSFGQENIQYF.

The CDR3 sequence: CASSLHSGGGMEQYF. CDR3 coding DNA: TGTGCCAGCAGCCTCCATAGCGGGGGGGGGATGGAGCAGTACTTC. This chain joins TRBV7-3 and TRBJ2-7; the match to TRBD2 covers 11 bases. The CDR3 contains 15 residues. CDR1 and CDR2 (germline): SGHTA, FQGTGA. V lost 5 bases and J lost 7; bases outside the gene matches: 10.

The CDR3 region is CSTRQGAETQYF. CDR3 nucleotide sequence: TGCAGCACCCGACAGGGGGCGGAGACCCAGTACTTC. V usage is TRBV29-1 and J usage is TRBJ2-5, with 10 bases matching TRBD1. This CDR3 spans 12 amino acids. The V and J ends lost 8 bases and 5 bases, in that order; junction bases with no gene match: 5. CDR1 and CDR2 (germline): SQVTM, ANQGSEA.

V and J are TRBV12-3 or TRBV12-4 and TRBJ2-5; 7 nucleotides line up with TRBD2. The length of the CDR3 is 16 residues. J gave up 5 bases and V 5 bases, and 14 bases lay outside the gene matches. The CDR3 here is CASSLGLVVGRETQYF. Here the CDR3 DNA reads TGTGCCAGCAGTCTTGGACTAGTAGTGGGTAGGGAGACCCAGTACTTC.

This clonotype was observed a few times. V gene TRBV29-1 combines with J gene TRBJ2-5; possible D gene TRBD1, 5 bases. CDR3 length equals 13 residues. Trimming took 4 bases from V and 2 from J, leaving 11 bases between them. Germline-derived CDR1 and CDR2 are SQVTM and ANQGSEA. The CDR3 nucleotides are TGCAGCGTTGCGGGTAGGGGTCAAGAGACCCAGTACTTC. It codes for CSVAGRGQETQYF.

This clonotype was seen at least ten times. This chain links TRBV20-1 with TRBJ2-3; D gene unclear. Germline V gene data show CDR1 as DFQATT and CDR2 as SNEGSKA (reference sequence). Trimming shortened V by 1 base and J by 0 bases, and 11 bases separated the two germline ends. The CDR3 covers 15 residues. The CDR3 here is CSARGSGASTDTQYF. As DNA, the CDR3 is TGCAGTGCTAGAGGGTCCGGCGCTAGCACAGATACGCAGTATTTT.